This T cell receptor (beta chain) was identified during a study of tumor-infiltrating lymphocytes in primary liver carcinoma. TCR beta cDNA came from roughly 0.45 ug total RNA, primed with a constant-region primer. For TCR beta, libraries were produced by three nested multiplex PCR rounds using slightly modified ARM-PCR. The opening two PCR rounds, around 11 cycles each, paired TRBV1-TRBV30 forward primers with a C-beta reverse primer. TCRdb passed the multiplex PCR reads through MiXCR, listing each CDR3 protein once. The sample carries 100,000 or so distinct CDR3 sequences, 82% recorded once. CDR3 length equals 15 residues. CDR1 and CDR2 (germline): SQVTM, ANQGSEA. J lost 8 bases, V lost 3 bases, and 15 bases had no gene match. Unsorted bulk tissue (roughly 20-31 mg) underwent RNA and DNA co-extraction. Patients in the cohort were treatment-naive and living with chronic HBV infection. All tumor specimens exceeded 90% viable tumor cells.

Study outcomes and limitations: Tumor specimens were characterized by a significantly higher top-250-clone fraction than blood (p = 0.039). Pairs comparing tumor with adjacent tissue or blood overlapped less than pairs drawn from tumor regions.

Regarding this clonotype: As yet, its antigen is unknown.

This chain links TRBV29-1 with TRBJ2-7; 8 nucleotides agree with TRBD2. The TCR sequence derives from a man between 40 and 49 years old with primary liver carcinoma and hepatitis B virus infection. Material: liver tumor tissue from sampling region 3. Subset meaning: tumor region T3, left-lateral pole. The CDR3 sequence is CSVDDPGGSSYKQYF. CDR3 bases: TGCAGCGTTGATGACCCGGGAGGGAGCTCATACAAGCAGTACTTC.